This T cell receptor beta chain was recovered during a study of blood T cell repertoires in COVID-19. TCRdb keeps only in-frame clones here, not all; method: immunoSEQ multiplex PCR. The sample consists of about 220,000 clones, 88% of them appearing once. Trimming took 0 bases from V and 6 from J; bases not matched to a gene: 16. The CDR3 is made up of 19 amino acids. CDR1 LGHNA and CDR2 YNFKEQ come from the germline V gene. This clone was counted a single time. The chain joins TRBV4-2 to TRBJ2-1; 8 nucleotides line up with TRBD2. This TCR was sampled from a woman aged 25 to 45 who had recovered from COVID-19. The specimen was PBMCs or T cells enriched from blood (not recorded which). In nucleotides, the CDR3 is TGTGCCAGCAGCCAAGAGTATGGGAAGGCGGGGGGCGGGGTCAATGAGCAGTTCTTC. Protein: CASSQEYGKAGGGVNEQFF.